The 13 T cell receptor beta chains reported below all come from one sample, sequenced in a study of CD8 T cells in Susac syndrome. The RNA input was about 0.45 to 1 ug, and it was reverse transcribed with random hexamers. TCRdb itself ran the immunoSEQ multiplex PCR reads through MiXCR, one entry per CDR3 protein. The sample comprises approximately 190,000 distinct CDR3 sequences, 80% to 95% of which are singletons, and approximately 0.1% rests with the top ten. Sequencing was done on a sample of CD4+ T cells from PBMCs. The source is a human donor in good health.

The chain combines TRBV2 with TRBJ1-6; D is possibly TRBD1 (5 bases). V was pared by 7 bases and J by 2 bases, with 12 bases between. The CDR3 is made up of 15 amino acids. Germline V CDR1 and CDR2: SNHLY, FYNNEI. CDR3: CASNPGRTYNSPLHF. The CDR3 DNA sequence: TGTGCCAGCAACCCAGGGCGGACCTATAATTCACCCCTCCACTTT. Full variable domain (outside the CDR3, taken from reference TRBV2 and TRBJ1-6): EPEVTQTPSHQVTQMGQEVILRCVPISNHLYFYWYRQILGQKVEFLVSFYNNEISEKSEIFDDQFSVERPDGSNFTLKIRSTKLEDSAMYFCASNPGRTYNSPLHFGNGTRLTVT.

This chain uses TRBV14 with TRBJ2-3; no clear D gene. The CDR3 runs to 13 residues. V was clipped by 0 bases and J by 2 bases, with 3 bases between them. Germline loops: CDR1 SGHDN, CDR2 FVKESK. In DNA, the CDR3 is TGTGCCAGCAGCCAAGAATTCACAGATACGCAGTATTTT. This encodes CASSQEFTDTQYF.

The V call is TRBV29-1, the J call TRBJ2-3, with 9 bases aligning to TRBD2. The CDR3 is 17 residues long. The junction had 15 bases not matched to a gene; V was cut back by 7 bases and J by 1 base. Germline V gives CDR1 SQVTM, CDR2 ANQGSEA. This CDR3 reads CSAIPRGGGVGTDTQYF. DNA of the CDR3: TGCAGCGCAATCCCGCGGGGGGGAGGGGTCGGCACAGATACGCAGTATTTT.

The rearrangement uses TRBV2 and TRBJ1-5; D is uncertain. There are 16 residues in the CDR3. Per germline, CDR1 SNHLY and CDR2 FYNNEI. V gave up 6 bases and J gave up 0 bases, with 15 bases separating them. CDR3 nucleotides: TGTGCCAGCAGGGAGACCCTTAGAACTAGCAATCAGCCCCAGCATTTT. Its protein is CASRETLRTSNQPQHF.

V is TRBV28 and J is TRBJ1-2, with D maybe TRBD1 (6 bases). V dropped 6 bases and J dropped 5 bases, with 13 bases sitting between them. The CDR3 is 13 amino acids. Germline values: CDR1 MDHEN, CDR2 SYDVKM. CDR3 sequence: CASREQGMYGYTF. Here the CDR3 DNA reads TGTGCCAGCAGAGAACAGGGAATGTATGGCTACACCTTC.

The gene calls are TRBV19 and TRBJ2-5, with no clear D. With 0 bases removed from V and 5 bases from J, the gap between germline ends came to 7 bases. Germline values: CDR1 LNHDA, CDR2 SQIVND (reference sequence). This CDR3 comprises 13 residues. The CDR3, as DNA: TGTGCCAGTAGTATAGATCCGGGTGAGACCCAGTACTTC. It translates to CASSIDPGETQYF.

Only a few counts were recorded for this clonotype. The rearrangement links TRBV12-3 or TRBV12-4 to TRBJ2-5; TRBD1 or TRBD2 may be the D gene (5 bases each). V lost 6 bases and J 1 base, leaving 9 bases between the germline ends. The CDR3 is 13 residues long. CDR3 coding DNA: TGTGCCAGCAGCCAGGGACCCCAAGAGACCCAGTACTTC. Protein product: CASSQGPQETQYF.

This CDR3 is CASSGPGLLSYEQYF. CDR3 coding DNA: TGTGCCAGCAGCGGCCCGGGACTCCTCTCCTACGAGCAGTACTTC. The V and J genes are TRBV12-3 or TRBV12-4 and TRBJ2-7, with a tentative D call TRBD2 (6 bases). Trimming took 6 bases from V and 0 from J, leaving 15 bases between them. This CDR3 region has 15 residues.

The chain links TRBV2 to TRBJ2-3; D possibly corresponds to TRBD1 (5 bases). This CDR3 comprises 12 residues. The germline CDR1 and CDR2 sequences are SNHLY and FYNNEI. V was shortened by 11 bases and J by 3 bases, with 12 bases between the two germline ends. This CDR3 is CALGQGTDTQYF. For the CDR3, the DNA is TGTGCCCTCGGGCAGGGAACAGATACGCAGTATTTT.

The gene calls are TRBV3-1 and TRBJ1-5, with D possibly being TRBD1 (5 bases). Germline V CDR1 and CDR2: LGHDT, YNNKEL (reference sequence). V lost 4 bases, J lost 7 bases, and 14 bases lay in between. This CDR3 contains 14 residues. CDR3 sequence: CASSPWVGEQPQHF. As DNA, the CDR3 is TGTGCCAGCAGCCCCTGGGTAGGGGAACAGCCCCAGCATTTT.

Concerning this clonotype itself: At one end the junction does not follow the germline gene, possibly because of a read error. The chain employs TRBV5-6 and TRBJ1-6, with a possible D match to TRBD1 (6 bases). Germline lookup yields CDR1 SGHDT and CDR2 YYEEEE. CDR3 size: 16 residues. The CDR3 spells CASSLLAGTQNSPLHF. In DNA, the CDR3 is TGTGCCAGCAGCTTACTTGCGGGGACACAAAATTCCCCCCTCCACTTT.

The chain has TRBV4-1 and TRBJ2-1; D is possibly TRBD1 or TRBD2 (6 bases each). CDR3 size: 16 residues. CDR1 MGHRA and CDR2 YSYEKL come from the germline V gene. Trimming pared 4 bases from V and 8 bases from J, leaving 21 bases between. CDR3 sequence (DNA): TGCGCCAGCAGCCTTGCGGGGACAAAGACTAGGGATGAGCAGTTCTTC. This encodes CASSLAGTKTRDEQFF.

The genes are TRBV28 and TRBJ2-7, with 9 bases identical to TRBD1. This CDR3 has 15 residues. Germline V gene sequence: CDR1 MDHEN, CDR2 SYDVKM. The ends lost 7 bases at V and 6 bases at J; junction bases unmatched: 13. The CDR3 sequence is CASTIPGTGLAEQYF. In DNA form, the CDR3 reads TGTGCCAGCACCATCCCCGGGACAGGGTTAGCCGAGCAGTACTTC.